One T cell receptor beta chain is described in this entry. Repertoires were generated with immunoSEQ multiplex PCR, while TCRdb's copy carries only in-frame clones and drops some. The repertoire holds about 75,000 clones, with more than 75% as singletons. The sample is drawn from a study of blood T cell repertoires in COVID-19. Study as a whole: T cells, B-cell-depleted T cells, or PBMCs supplied cDNA or gDNA.

This CDR3 has 15 residues. Germline-derived CDR1 and CDR2 are SGHTA and FQGTGA. V gave up 1 base and J gave up 0 bases, with 8 bases separating them. This TCR was sampled from a human donor in a cohort sampled during active COVID-19. The V gene is TRBV7-3, the J gene TRBJ2-3; a possible D gene is TRBD2 (5 bases). Sequenced: peripheral blood. CDR3 in DNA: TGTGCCAGCAGCTTAATAGGGAGTAGCACAGATACGCAGTATTTT. Translation: CASSLIGSSTDTQYF.